This is a list of T cell receptor beta chains from one sample in a study of blood T cell repertoires in COVID-19. The method was immunoSEQ multiplex PCR; TCRdb's version includes in-frame clones alone and lacks a portion of them. The table includes hundreds of thousands of clones, roughly 76% detected once. Material for sequencing was peripheral blood. The receptors derive from an elderly woman with COVID-19, enrolled during active disease. Both conserved end residues are part of each CDR3. The order of the fields is J gene, clone size, V gene, D gene, CDR3 protein, CDR3 DNA. D genes are given only for firm matches. A clone size is listed for some rows: how often the clone was seen (once, few, many), or a class if it is expanded.

>TRBJ2-1|few|TRBV5-1|NA
CASSLAREQFF
TGCGCCAGCAGCTTGGCCCGTGAGCAGTTCTTC
>TRBJ1-2|NA|TRBV27|NA
CASSFSPIGGYTF
TGTGCCAGCAGTTTTAGTCCCATTGGTGGCTACACCTTC
>TRBJ1-2|NA|TRBV28|TRBD1
CASSSFQGGDYGYTF
TGTGCCAGCAGTTCCTTCCAGGGGGGAGACTATGGCTACACCTTC
>TRBJ2-2|once|TRBV5-1|TRBD1
CASSRDRAVNTGELFF
TGCGCCAGCAGCCGGGACAGGGCGGTAAACACCGGGGAGCTGTTTTTT
>TRBJ1-5|NA|TRBV12-3/TRBV12-4|NA
CASSLTGLWAQHF
TGTGCCAGCAGTTTAACAGGGCTTTGGGCCCAGCATTTT
>TRBJ1-5|NA|TRBV19|TRBD1
CASTAETGDIQPQHF
TGTGCCAGTACCGCCGAGACAGGGGACATTCAGCCCCAGCATTTT
>TRBJ1-1|NA|TRBV6-2/TRBV6-3|TRBD1
CASSYGTGFITEAFF
TGTGCCAGCAGTTACGGGACAGGGTTTATAACTGAAGCTTTCTTT
>TRBJ2-1|NA|TRBV5-1|NA
CASSLGRLSSYNEQFF
TGCGCCAGCAGCTTGGGAAGACTAAGCTCCTACAATGAGCAGTTCTTC
>TRBJ2-6|NA|TRBV5-5|TRBD1
CASSSRDRGTGANVLTF
TGTGCCAGCAGCTCCCGGGACAGGGGCACTGGGGCCAACGTCCTGACTTTC
>TRBJ1-5|NA|TRBV19|TRBD1
CASSARDRGGQPQHF
TGTGCCAGTAGTGCCCGGGACAGGGGAGGTCAGCCCCAGCATTTT
>TRBJ2-2|NA|TRBV3-1/TRBV3-2|NA
CASSQVGTGELFF
TGTGCCAGCAGCCAAGTCGGCACCGGGGAGCTGTTTTTT
>TRBJ1-2|NA|TRBV7-2|NA
CASSSQAGLRVGYGYTF
TGTGCCAGCAGCTCACAGGCGGGGCTTAGGGTGGGTTATGGCTACACCTTC
>TRBJ1-3|NA|TRBV4-2|NA
CASSPGGFTNTIYF
TGTGCCAGCAGTCCCGGGGGGTTTACGAACACCATATATTTT
>TRBJ1-4|few|TRBV19|NA
CASSMWGGEKLFF
TGTGCCAGTAGTATGTGGGGCGGCGAAAAACTGTTTTTT
>TRBJ1-5|once|TRBV28|TRBD1
CASSFMDRSNQPQHF
TGTGCCAGCAGTTTCATGGACAGGAGCAATCAGCCCCAGCATTTT
>TRBJ1-4|few|TRBV5-1|NA
CASSLDGEGKLFF
TGCGCCAGCAGCTTGGACGGGGAGGGAAAACTGTTTTTT
>TRBJ2-2|NA|TRBV19|TRBD2
CASSPRPGRGANTGELFF
TGTGCCAGTAGTCCTAGGCCGGGACGGGGGGCGAACACCGGGGAGCTGTTTTTT
>TRBJ2-3|NA|TRBV6-2/TRBV6-3|TRBD2
CASSDGLGTSGKGDTQYF
TGTGCCAGCAGCGACGGCCTCGGGACTAGCGGGAAGGGAGATACGCAGTATTTT
>TRBJ2-7|NA|TRBV18|NA
CASSPPSGSEQYF
TGTGCCAGCTCACCACCCTCGGGTAGCGAGCAGTACTTC
>TRBJ2-5|NA|TRBV5-8|NA
CASSYGLRGQETQYF
TGTGCCAGCAGCTATGGGCTTAGGGGCCAAGAGACCCAGTACTTC
>TRBJ1-1|NA|TRBV19|TRBD1
CASQGRTGNTEAFF
TGTGCCAGTCAGGGACGGACAGGGAACACTGAAGCTTTCTTT
>TRBJ1-4|NA|TRBV18|NA
CASSYYPATNEKLFF
TGTGCCAGCTCGTACTACCCTGCAACTAATGAAAAACTGTTTTTT
>TRBJ2-4|NA|TRBV7-3|TRBD2
CASSPGGGNIQYF
TGTGCCAGCAGCCCGGGAGGGGGTAACATTCAGTACTTC
>TRBJ2-4|once|TRBV6-5|NA
CATLGGAAKNIQYF
TGTGCCACCCTTGGGGGGGCGGCCAAAAACATTCAGTACTTC
>TRBJ1-4|NA|TRBV7-2|NA
CASSLGGGTNEKLFF
TGTGCCAGCAGCTTAGGGGGCGGAACTAATGAAAAACTGTTTTTT
>TRBJ2-6|NA|TRBV30|NA
CAWSAGSGANVLTF
TGTGCCTGGAGTGCAGGCTCTGGGGCCAACGTCCTGACTTTC
>TRBJ1-2|NA|TRBV2|NA
CASSEAAFYGYTF
TGTGCCAGCAGTGAAGCGGCTTTCTATGGCTACACCTTC
>TRBJ2-1|few|TRBV3-1/TRBV3-2|NA
CASSQGSGPLSEQFF
TGTGCCAGCAGCCAAGGTAGCGGACCCTTGTCGGAGCAGTTCTTC
>TRBJ2-1|once|TRBV9|TRBD1
CASSPDRLSYNEQFF
TGTGCCAGCAGCCCGGACAGGCTCTCCTACAATGAGCAGTTCTTC
>TRBJ1-2|once|TRBV21-1|NA
CASSKGNVGGNGYTF
TGTGCCAGCAGCAAAGGAAATGTAGGAGGGAATGGCTACACCTTC
>TRBJ2-7|NA|TRBV12-5|NA
CASGHPTGEQYF
TGTGCTAGTGGTCACCCGACGGGCGAGCAGTACTTC
>TRBJ1-2|NA|TRBV18|NA
CASSPSGSYGYTF
TGTGCCAGCTCACCATCGGGTTCCTATGGCTACACCTTC
>TRBJ2-1|NA|TRBV7-3|TRBD2
CASSPWGSGSGNEQFF
TGTGCCAGCAGCCCCTGGGGTAGCGGGAGCGGGAATGAGCAGTTCTTC
>TRBJ2-3|NA|TRBV30|NA
CAWSYRSTDTQYF
TGTGCCTGGAGTTACAGGAGCACAGATACGCAGTATTTT
>TRBJ1-2|NA|TRBV30|TRBD1
CAWSRFIAQGGYGYTF
TGTGCCTGGAGTCGTTTTATAGCACAGGGGGGTTATGGCTACACCTTC
>TRBJ2-5|NA|TRBV20-1|NA
CSASNPQDRQETQYF
TGCAGTGCTAGTAACCCCCAGGACAGACAAGAGACCCAGTACTTC
>TRBJ1-5|NA|TRBV4-2|NA
CASSQGGEARQPQHF
TGTGCCAGCAGCCAAGGCGGGGAGGCTCGTCAGCCCCAGCATTTT
>TRBJ1-1|few|TRBV6-2/TRBV6-3|NA
CASSYQMNTEAFF
TGTGCCAGCAGTTACCAGATGAACACTGAAGCTTTCTTT
>TRBJ1-4|NA|TRBV5-1|TRBD1
CASSDSRTGPNEKLFF
TGCGCCAGCAGCGATAGTAGGACAGGACCGAATGAAAAACTGTTTTTT
>TRBJ2-1|NA|TRBV3-1/TRBV3-2|NA
CASSPRSDEQFF
TGTGCCAGCAGTCCCCGGTCGGATGAGCAGTTCTTC
>TRBJ2-7|few|TRBV2|NA
CAALTFSPYYEQYF
TGTGCCGCATTGACTTTTTCCCCATACTACGAGCAGTACTTC
>TRBJ2-1|NA|TRBV28|TRBD1
CASSPGGQGPNEQFF
TGTGCCAGCAGTCCCGGGGGACAGGGTCCCAATGAGCAGTTCTTC
>TRBJ1-3|NA|TRBV25-1|NA
CASSDPGQYSGNTIYF
TGTGCCAGCAGTGACCCCGGACAGTACTCTGGAAACACCATATATTTT
>TRBJ2-7|NA|TRBV9|NA
CASSGSSYQGGEQYF
TGTGCCAGCAGCGGAAGTAGCTACCAGGGTGGAGAGCAGTACTTC
>TRBJ1-1|NA|TRBV19|NA
CASSSGHFNTEAFF
TGTGCCAGTAGTTCGGGACACTTTAACACTGAAGCTTTCTTT
>TRBJ2-1|NA|TRBV5-6|NA
CASSLTREQFF
TGTGCCAGCAGCTTGACGCGCGAGCAGTTCTTC
>TRBJ1-5|NA|TRBV18|NA
CASSPPGPNSNQPQHF
TGTGCCAGCTCACCTCCGGGTCCTAATAGCAATCAGCCCCAGCATTTT
>TRBJ1-5|NA|TRBV19|NA
CASTDFQRGGRQHF
TGTGCCAGTACCGATTTCCAAAGGGGGGGAAGACAGCATTTT
>TRBJ2-2|NA|TRBV6-5|NA
CASSYEAGRTGELFF
TGTGCCAGCAGTTATGAGGCGGGCCGGACCGGGGAGCTGTTTTTT
>TRBJ2-1|NA|TRBV11-3|TRBD2
CASSPGGADEQFF
TGTGCCAGCAGCCCGGGGGGGGCAGATGAGCAGTTCTTC